The 6 T cell receptor beta chains given below trace back to one sample, sequenced in a study of Graves' ophthalmopathy and Graves' hyperthyroidism. Scientists amplified the TCR beta CDR3 regions from RNA transcripts. HTBI primers were employed in first-round RT-PCR, then a second-round multiplex PCR followed. Using its own MiXCR run on the multiplex PCR reads, TCRdb lists one record per CDR3 protein. Of a few hundred thousand distinct CDR3 sequences in the sample, approximately 18% are singletons; the top ten hold 2% to 3%. The sample comprised peripheral blood. These receptors all stem from an adult woman with stable Graves' hyperthyroidism.

For this clonotype: This may be a read error: a much more frequent sequence differs by one nucleotide. This chain uses TRBV4-1 with TRBJ1-1, with 7 bases that match TRBD1. This CDR3 has 16 amino acids. CDR1 and CDR2 from the germline V gene are MGHRA and YSYEKL. CDR3: CASSYPTGRLNTEAVF. The DNA for the CDR3 is TGCGCCAGCAGCTATCCGACAGGGCGGCTGAACACTGAAGCTGTCTTT.

The chain is built from TRBV27 and TRBJ1-1; D is possibly TRBD1 (5 bases). The CDR3 has 13 residues. Germline CDR1 and CDR2: MNHEY and SMNVEV (reference sequence). Trimming shortened V by 4 bases and J by 9 bases, and 15 bases separated the two germline ends. The CDR3 region is CASSSLGADQAFF. In DNA form, the CDR3 reads TGTGCCAGCAGTTCCCTCGGGGCGGATCAAGCTTTCTTT.

This clonotype was recorded many times. The chain carries TRBV12-3 or TRBV12-4 and TRBJ2-7, with 8 bases that match TRBD1. With V trimmed by 8 bases and J by 0 bases, 3 bases remained unmatched. The CDR3 is 13 residues long. DNA of the CDR3: TGTGCCAGCGGAGGGACAGGCTCCTACGAGCAGTACTTC. This translates into CASGGTGSYEQYF.

This clonotype was recorded many times. The rearrangement links TRBV3-1 to TRBJ2-7; unclear D gene. The V end lost 4 bases, the J end lost 2 bases, and 12 bases lay between the germline ends. Germline V gene data show CDR1 as LGHDT and CDR2 as YNNKEL (reference sequence). The CDR3 extends over 14 amino acids. The DNA of the CDR3 is TGTGCCAGCAGCCGATCAACTGGACCCTACGAGCAGTACTTC. The encoded protein is CASSRSTGPYEQYF.

The table lists this clonotype with many counts. CDR3 in amino acids: CAISETGQQETQYF. The CDR3 nucleotides are TGTGCCATCAGTGAGACTGGACAGCAAGAGACCCAGTACTTC. The rearrangement links TRBV10-3 to TRBJ2-5, with TRBD1 as a possible D gene (6 bases). With 2 bases removed from V and 2 bases from J, the gap between germline ends came to 9 bases. There are 14 residues in the CDR3. The germline CDR1 and CDR2 sequences are ENHRY and SYGVKD.

This clonotype was recorded many times. V and J are TRBV6-5 and TRBJ2-2, with 8 bases matching TRBD2. In germline, CDR1 is MNHEY, CDR2 SVGAGI. The CDR3 has 17 residues. After removal of 2 bases from V and 3 bases from J, the junction contained 8 bases not matched to a gene. The CDR3 DNA reads as TGTGCCAGCAGTTACAGCGACTGGACTAGCTACACCGGGGAGCTGTTTTTT. Translated: CASSYSDWTSYTGELFF.